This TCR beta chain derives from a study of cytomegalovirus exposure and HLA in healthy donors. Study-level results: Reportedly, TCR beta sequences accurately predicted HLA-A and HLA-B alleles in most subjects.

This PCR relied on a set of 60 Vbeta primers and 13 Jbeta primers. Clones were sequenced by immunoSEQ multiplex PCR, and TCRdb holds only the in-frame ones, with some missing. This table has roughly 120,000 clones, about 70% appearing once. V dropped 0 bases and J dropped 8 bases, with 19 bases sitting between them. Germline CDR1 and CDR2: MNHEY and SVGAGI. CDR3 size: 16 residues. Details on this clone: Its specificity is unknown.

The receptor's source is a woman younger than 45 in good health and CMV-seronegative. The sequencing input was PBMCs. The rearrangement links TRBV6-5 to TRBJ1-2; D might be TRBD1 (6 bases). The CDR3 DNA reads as TGTGCCAGCAGTTACTCCGAACCGACAGGCCTTAGGGGCTACACCTTC. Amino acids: CASSYSEPTGLRGYTF.